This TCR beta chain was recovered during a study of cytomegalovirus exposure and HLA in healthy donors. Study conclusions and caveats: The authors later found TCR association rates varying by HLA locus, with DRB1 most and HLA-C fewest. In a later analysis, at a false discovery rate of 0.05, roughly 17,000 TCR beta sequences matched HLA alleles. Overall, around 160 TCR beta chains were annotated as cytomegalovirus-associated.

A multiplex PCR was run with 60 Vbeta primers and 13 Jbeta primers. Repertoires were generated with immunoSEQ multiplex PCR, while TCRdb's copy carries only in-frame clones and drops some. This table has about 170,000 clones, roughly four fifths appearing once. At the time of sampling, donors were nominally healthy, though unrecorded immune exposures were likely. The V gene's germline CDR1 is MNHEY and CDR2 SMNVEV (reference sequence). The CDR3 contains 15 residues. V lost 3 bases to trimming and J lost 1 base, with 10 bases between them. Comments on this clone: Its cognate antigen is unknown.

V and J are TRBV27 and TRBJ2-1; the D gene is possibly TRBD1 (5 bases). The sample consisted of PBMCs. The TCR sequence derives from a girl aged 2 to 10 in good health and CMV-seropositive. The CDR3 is CASSFGRASYNEQFF. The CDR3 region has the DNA TGTGCCAGCAGTTTTGGCAGGGCGTCCTACAATGAGCAGTTCTTC.